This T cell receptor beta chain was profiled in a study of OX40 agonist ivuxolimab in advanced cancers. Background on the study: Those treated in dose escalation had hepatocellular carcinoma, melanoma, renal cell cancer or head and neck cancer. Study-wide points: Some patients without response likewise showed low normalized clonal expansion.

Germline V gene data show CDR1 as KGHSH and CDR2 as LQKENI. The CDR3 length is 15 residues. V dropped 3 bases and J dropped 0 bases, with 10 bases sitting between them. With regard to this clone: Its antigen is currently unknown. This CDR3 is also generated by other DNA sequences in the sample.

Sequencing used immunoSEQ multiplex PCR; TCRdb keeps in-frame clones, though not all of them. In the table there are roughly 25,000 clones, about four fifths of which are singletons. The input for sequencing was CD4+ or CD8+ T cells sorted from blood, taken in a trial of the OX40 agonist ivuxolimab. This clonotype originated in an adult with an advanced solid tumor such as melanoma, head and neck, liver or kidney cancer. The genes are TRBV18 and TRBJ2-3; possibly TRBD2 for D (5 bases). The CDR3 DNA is TGTGCCAGCTCACCCACCAGCGGCAGCACAGATACGCAGTATTTT. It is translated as CASSPTSGSTDTQYF.